This T cell receptor beta chain stems from a study of T cells in pancreatic ductal adenocarcinoma. The selected patients with pancreatic ductal adenocarcinoma had surgery but no neoadjuvant therapy. Points on this clone: Antigen specificity is unknown.

Only in-frame clones appear in the TCRdb table, and some are missing; sequencing was by immunoSEQ multiplex PCR. The data contain roughly 31,000 clones, over 85% of them singletons. General study findings and limits: Mean clonality was around 0.11 in tumors and 0.06 to 0.085 in blood, not significantly different. This surgical cohort overrepresents the minority presenting with early-stage disease. Enrichment of CD45RO+ effector over naive T cells in tumors may bias clonality. Unique clonotypes were 7 to 9-fold more numerous in blood than in tumor.

Sequencing used PBMCs. The sequence came from a human donor with pancreatic ductal adenocarcinoma.

DNA of the CDR3: TGCGCCAGCAGCTTGGTGACAGGGGATCAGCCCCAGCATTTT. Translated, it gives CASSLVTGDQPQHF. V gene TRBV5-1 combines with J gene TRBJ1-5; 8 bases are a match to TRBD1. With 0 bases clipped from V and 5 bases from J, the junction kept 1 base outside the gene matches. CDR3 size: 14 residues. Germline CDR1 and CDR2: SGHRS and YFSETQ. Supplemented by reference TRBV5-1 and TRBJ1-5, the full variable domain reads KAGVTQTPRYLIKTRGQQVTLSCSPISGHRSVSWYQQTPGQGLQFLFEYFSETQRNKGNFPGRFSGRQFSNSRSEMNVSTLELGDSALYLCASSLVTGDQPQHFGDGTRLSIL.